Shown below are 5 T cell receptor beta chains from a single sample sequenced in a study of circulating CD8 cells and anti-PD-1 response in melanoma. From live CD3+CD8+TCRalphabeta+ cells, four PD-1 and/or TIGIT subsets were sorted. TCR libraries were prepared from around 15 ng of total RNA with the QIAseq Immune Repertoire TCR panel. One entry per CDR3 protein, called by TCRdb with MiXCR from the reads. The sample lists about 2,000 distinct CDR3 sequences, approximately 7% seen once, with about 8.1% in the top ten. Specimen: CD8+ T cells from PBMCs, collected at baseline or after one month of anti-PD-1 therapy (not recorded which). These receptors were collected from a human donor with melanoma.

Regarding this clonotype: This could be a read error, since a much larger clone is one nucleotide away. The chain carries TRBV11-2 and TRBJ1-1; the D gene is possibly TRBD1 (6 bases). Looked up from germline, CDR1 is SGHAT and CDR2 is FQNNGV. The CDR3 extends over 12 amino acids. Trimming removed 2 bases at V and 8 bases at J, with 9 bases between. CDR3 nucleotide sequence: TGTGCCAGCAGCTTAAAACAGGGCGAAGCTTTCTTT. Residues: CASSLKQGEAFF.

By its share, this clonotype is medium-sized (0.01 to 0.1%). The chain links TRBV29-1 to TRBJ2-6; 9 bases align to TRBD1. Germline CDR1 and CDR2: SQVTM and ANQGSEA. CDR3 length equals 16 residues. The V gene end was trimmed by 5 bases and the J gene end by 4 bases; junction bases not matched to a gene: 9. The CDR3 loop reads CSVWDRVSEGANVLTF. In nucleotides, the CDR3 is TGCAGCGTTTGGGACAGGGTATCCGAAGGGGCCAACGTCCTGACTTTC.

Relative to its sample, this clonotype is medium-sized. V and J are TRBV7-3 and TRBJ2-3, with 10 bases that match TRBD2. This CDR3 comprises 15 residues. Losses at the gene ends were 5 bases for V and 2 bases for J; bases not matched to a gene: 4. The germline V gene encodes CDR1 SGHTA and CDR2 FQGTGA. CDR3 sequence (DNA): TGTGCCAGCAGCGTGGGACTAGCGAACACAGATACGCAGTATTTT. It translates to CASSVGLANTDTQYF.

Within the sample, this clonotype is medium-sized. The chain has TRBV27 and TRBJ1-2; D might be TRBD1 (5 bases). Germline V CDR1 and CDR2: MNHEY, SMNVEV (reference sequence). This CDR3 comprises 13 residues. V lost 7 bases to trimming and J lost 7 bases, with 16 bases between them. CDR3 sequence: CASTRVGAGGYTF. For the CDR3, the DNA is TGTGCCAGCACCCGAGTAGGGGCGGGTGGCTACACCTTC.

This clonotype was counted between two and nine times. The V and J genes are TRBV14 and TRBJ2-7; D gene ambiguous. The CDR3 covers 16 residues. Germline V lookup: CDR1 SGHDN, CDR2 FVKESK. Trimming took 4 bases from V and 2 from J, leaving 18 bases between them. The CDR3 loop reads CASSLLDKKIAYEQYF. In DNA, the CDR3 is TGTGCCAGCAGCCTGCTGGATAAGAAAATAGCCTACGAGCAGTACTTC.